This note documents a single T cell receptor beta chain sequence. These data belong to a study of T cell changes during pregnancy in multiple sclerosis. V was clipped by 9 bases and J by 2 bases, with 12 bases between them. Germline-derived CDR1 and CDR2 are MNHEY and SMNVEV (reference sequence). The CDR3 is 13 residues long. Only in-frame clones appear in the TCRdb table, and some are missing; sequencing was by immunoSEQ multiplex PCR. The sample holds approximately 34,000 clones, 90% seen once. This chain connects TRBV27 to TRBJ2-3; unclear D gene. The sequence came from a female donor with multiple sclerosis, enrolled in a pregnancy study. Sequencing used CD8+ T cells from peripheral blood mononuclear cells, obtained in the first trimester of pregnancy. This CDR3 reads CASSHYYTDTQYF. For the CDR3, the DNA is TGTGCCAGTAGTCACTACTACACAGATACGCAGTATTTT.